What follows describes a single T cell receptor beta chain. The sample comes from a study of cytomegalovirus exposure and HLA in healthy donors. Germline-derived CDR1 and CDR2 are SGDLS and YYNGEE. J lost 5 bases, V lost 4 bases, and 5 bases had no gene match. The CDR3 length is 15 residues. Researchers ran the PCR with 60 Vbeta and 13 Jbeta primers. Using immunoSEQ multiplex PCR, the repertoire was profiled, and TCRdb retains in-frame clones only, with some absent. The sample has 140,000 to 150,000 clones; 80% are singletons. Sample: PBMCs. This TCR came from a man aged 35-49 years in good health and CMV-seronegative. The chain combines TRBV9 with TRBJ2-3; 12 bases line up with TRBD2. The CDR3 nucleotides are TGTGCCAGCAGCTCTAGCGGGGGGGTGGGAGATACGCAGTATTTT. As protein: CASSSSGGVGDTQYF.